A single sample is the source of the 21 T cell receptor beta chains below, sequenced in a study of CD8 T cells in ankylosing spondylitis. TCRdb redid the calling of the 5' RACE reads with MiXCR, one entry per CDR3 protein. The table shows hundreds of thousands of distinct CDR3 sequences, with roughly 20% occurring only once. The specimen was blood, either unsorted or a sorted T cell fraction (not recorded which). The origin of the receptors is a male donor with ankylosing spondylitis or in good health (not recorded which).

This clonotype has more than one count but fewer than ten. This rearrangement joins TRBV18 to TRBJ2-7, with D perhaps matching TRBD1 (6 bases). V lost 0 bases to trimming and J lost 5 bases, with 17 bases between them. The germline gives CDR1 KGHSH, CDR2 LQKENI. This CDR3 spans 16 amino acids. The CDR3 loop is CASSPPGGAGVNEQYF. The CDR3 DNA reads as TGTGCCAGCTCACCACCGGGTGGGGCAGGGGTGAACGAGCAGTACTTC.

This clonotype appeared a few times. The chain is built from TRBV27 and TRBJ2-1, with D perhaps being TRBD1 or TRBD2 (6 bases each). Germline assignment: CDR1 MNHEY and CDR2 SMNVEV (reference sequence). Trimming pared 8 bases from V and 13 bases from J, leaving 18 bases between. CDR3 length equals 12 residues. CDR3 region: CASSSGGSIQFF. As DNA, the CDR3 is TGTGCCAGCTCCTCCGGGGGCTCGATTCAGTTCTTC.

This clonotype was counted a few times. The rearrangement joins TRBV5-6 to TRBJ2-1; 7 positions agree with TRBD2. CDR1 and CDR2 from the germline V gene are SGHDT and YYEEEE. V was pared by 0 bases and J by 4 bases, with 10 bases of the junction left unmatched. The CDR3 runs 17 residues. In DNA, the CDR3 is TGTGCCAGCAGCTTGGCGGATCGGGGGGACCTTTACAATGAGCAGTTCTTC. Translating gives CASSLADRGDLYNEQFF.

This clonotype appeared a few times. V gene TRBV7-9 combines with J gene TRBJ2-7, with D possibly TRBD2 on 5 matching bases. Germline V gene data show CDR1 as SEHNR and CDR2 as FQNEAQ (reference sequence). The CDR3 has 13 residues. V lost 5 bases, J lost 5 bases, and 13 bases lay in between. DNA of the CDR3: TGTGCCAGCAGCGCGACGGGAACCGACGAGCAGTACTTC. Translation: CASSATGTDEQYF.

This clonotype was recorded at least ten times. The CDR3 region has the DNA TGTGCCAGCAGCCTAACAGGGGTTCAGCCCCAGCATTTT. Its translation: CASSLTGVQPQHF. The gene calls are TRBV27 and TRBJ1-5; 7 bases are shared with TRBD1. The V and J ends lost 6 bases and 6 bases, in that order; junction bases with no gene match: 5. The CDR3 totals 13 residues. Germline-derived CDR1 and CDR2 are MNHEY and SMNVEV (reference sequence).

The CDR3 DNA sequence: TGTGCCAGCACCAGTTACGAGCAGTACTTC. Its protein product is CASTSYEQYF. The V gene is TRBV6-6, the J gene TRBJ2-7; D gene uncertain. Germline V gene sequence: CDR1 MNHNY, CDR2 SVGAGI (reference sequence). This CDR3 contains 10 residues. Trimming took 7 bases from V and 4 from J, leaving 5 bases between them.

This clonotype has just a few counts. The rearrangement joins TRBV6-5 to TRBJ1-2; no reliable D call. The CDR3 length is 14 residues. V lost 0 bases and J lost 3, with 8 bases in between. Looked up from germline, CDR1 is MNHEY and CDR2 is SVGAGI. CDR3 sequence: CASSYSPGHYGYTF. In DNA, the CDR3 is TGTGCCAGCAGTTACTCTCCAGGCCACTATGGCTACACCTTC.

This clonotype was counted only a few times. V is TRBV2 and J is TRBJ1-5, with unresolved D. This CDR3 contains 14 residues. Trimming pared 1 base from V and 3 bases from J, leaving 7 bases between. Per germline, CDR1 SNHLY and CDR2 FYNNEI. The CDR3 region is CASSEVQFNQPQHF. CDR3 bases: TGTGCCAGCAGTGAAGTGCAATTCAATCAGCCCCAGCATTTT.

The sample holds many counts of this clonotype. The genes are TRBV29-1 and TRBJ2-3; 7 nucleotides line up with TRBD1. This CDR3 contains 13 residues. CDR1 SQVTM and CDR2 ANQGSEA come from the germline V gene. V shed 6 bases and J 6 bases; nucleotides not matched to a gene: 9. This CDR3 is CSVAGTAGDTQYF. The CDR3 bases are TGCAGCGTAGCCGGGACAGCCGGCGATACGCAGTATTTT.

The chain uses TRBV9 and TRBJ1-2; 7 nucleotides align to TRBD1. V lost 3 bases, J lost 1 base, and 3 bases stayed unmatched. The CDR3 is 14 residues long. The germline V gene encodes CDR1 SGDLS and CDR2 YYNGEE. Here the CDR3 DNA reads TGTGCCAGCAGCGCCCAGGGGGTTAACTATGGCTACACCTTC. Translation: CASSAQGVNYGYTF.

This clonotype was counted only a few times. V is TRBV4-1 and J is TRBJ1-5, with D hard to call. V gave up 4 bases and J gave up 0 bases, with 10 bases separating them. This CDR3 is 15 amino acids long. The germline V gene encodes CDR1 MGHRA and CDR2 YSYEKL. This CDR3 is CASSPVENSNQPQHF. CDR3 nucleotide sequence: TGCGCCAGCAGCCCCGTCGAGAATAGCAATCAGCCCCAGCATTTT.

This clonotype occurred a few times. The V and J genes are TRBV12-3 or TRBV12-4 and TRBJ2-7, with D uncertain. Trimming cost V 4 bases and J 1 base, with 14 bases left between them. This CDR3 contains 15 residues. The CDR3 protein is CASSSTHELSYEQYF. CDR3 coding DNA: TGTGCCAGCAGTTCGACCCATGAGTTGTCCTACGAGCAGTACTTC.

The rearrangement joins TRBV29-1 to TRBJ2-7; TRBD1 agrees at 7 bases. The trim removed 4 bases at V and 4 bases at J, leaving 7 bases unmatched. Germline assignment: CDR1 SQVTM and CDR2 ANQGSEA. This CDR3 has 13 residues. The CDR3 DNA reads TGCAGCGTTGTTAAGGGGGCGCAATACGAGCAGTACTTC. Amino acids: CSVVKGAQYEQYF.

This clonotype has more than one count but fewer than ten. V and J are TRBV5-6 and TRBJ2-7; D gene ambiguous. V gave up 2 bases and J gave up 3 bases, with 9 bases separating them. Germline CDR1 reads SGHDT; CDR2 reads YYEEEE. CDR3 length: 13 residues. As DNA, the CDR3 is TGTGCCAGCAGCTTAAAACAGAGCTACGAGCAGTACTTC. This sequence encodes CASSLKQSYEQYF.

This clonotype was picked up a small number of times. The J gene is TRBJ2-5, the V gene TRBV4-2; D call uncertain. There are 13 residues in the CDR3. Trimming pared 2 bases from V and 4 bases from J, leaving 8 bases between. Looked up from germline, CDR1 is LGHNA and CDR2 is YNFKEQ. The CDR3 DNA reads as TGTGCCAGCAGCCAACGATTGGTAGAGACCCAGTACTTC. Its protein is CASSQRLVETQYF.

There are many counts of this clonotype. This sequence joins TRBV12-3 or TRBV12-4 and TRBJ2-2; D is unresolved. The CDR3 runs 16 residues. The V gene lost 2 bases and the J gene lost 0 bases, with 10 bases spanning the gap. This CDR3 reads CASSLIQPANTGELFF. CDR3 DNA: TGTGCCAGCAGTTTAATCCAACCCGCGAACACCGGGGAGCTGTTTTTT.

This clonotype was found a few times. The J gene is TRBJ2-2, the V gene TRBV28; no firm D call. The germline gives CDR1 MDHEN, CDR2 SYDVKM. The V and J ends lost 6 bases and 1 base respectively, with 21 bases between them. This CDR3 is 18 amino acids long. The CDR3 loop reads CASSLPTSGPGNTGELFF. The CDR3, as DNA: TGTGCCAGCAGCCTACCTACTTCGGGTCCCGGGAACACCGGGGAGCTGTTTTTT.

The chain links TRBV2 to TRBJ2-1; 13 nucleotides agree with TRBD2. The germline gives CDR1 SNHLY, CDR2 FYNNEI. The J segment lost 6 bases and the V segment lost 3 bases, leaving 5 bases of the junction unmatched. The CDR3 spans 16 residues. CDR3 in amino acids: CASSDMGLAGSNEQFF. CDR3 coding DNA: TGTGCCAGCAGTGATATGGGACTAGCGGGGTCCAATGAGCAGTTCTTC. Full variable domain (outside the CDR3, taken from reference TRBV2 and TRBJ2-1): EPEVTQTPSHQVTQMGQEVILRCVPISNHLYFYWYRQILGQKVEFLVSFYNNEISEKSEIFDDQFSVERPDGSNFTLKIRSTKLEDSAMYFCASSDMGLAGSNEQFFGPGTRLTVL.

The chain joins TRBV6-1 to TRBJ2-1; TRBD2 agrees at 8 bases. The ends lost 5 bases at V and 4 bases at J; junction bases unmatched: 10. The CDR3 spans 16 residues. Germline values: CDR1 MNHNS, CDR2 SASEGT. This chain's CDR3 is CASSRPAGALYNEQFF. The CDR3 DNA follows: TGTGCCAGCAGTAGACCAGCGGGGGCCCTATACAATGAGCAGTTCTTC.

The chain employs TRBV13 and TRBJ2-1; D remains unclear. This CDR3 is 12 amino acids long. The germline CDR1 and CDR2 sequences are PRHDT and FYEKMQ (reference sequence). The V end lost 3 bases, the J end lost 5 bases, and 5 bases lay between the germline ends. CDR3 protein: CASSFQDNEQFF. The CDR3 DNA is TGTGCCAGCAGCTTCCAGGACAATGAGCAGTTCTTC.

In this sample, this clonotype turned up a few times. The chain recombines TRBV30 with TRBJ2-7; TRBD1 might be the D (5 bases). The V end was cut by 2 bases, the J end by 7 bases, with 18 bases between. The CDR3 covers 14 residues. Looked up from germline, CDR1 is GTSNPN and CDR2 is SVGIG (reference sequence). CDR3: CAWSMTALEEEQYF. The DNA of the CDR3 is TGTGCCTGGAGTATGACAGCCTTAGAGGAGGAGCAGTACTTC.